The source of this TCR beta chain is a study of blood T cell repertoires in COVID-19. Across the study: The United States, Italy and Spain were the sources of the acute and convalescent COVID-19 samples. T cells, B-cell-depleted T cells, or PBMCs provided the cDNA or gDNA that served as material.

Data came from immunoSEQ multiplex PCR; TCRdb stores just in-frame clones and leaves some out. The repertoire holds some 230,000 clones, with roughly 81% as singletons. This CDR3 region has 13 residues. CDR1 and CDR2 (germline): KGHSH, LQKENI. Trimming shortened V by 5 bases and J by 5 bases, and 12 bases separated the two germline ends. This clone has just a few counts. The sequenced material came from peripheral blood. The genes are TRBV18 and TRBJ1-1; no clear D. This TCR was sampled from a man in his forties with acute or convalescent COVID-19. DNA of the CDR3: TGTGCCAGCTCATCCTTTGGCGGGACTGAAGCTTTCTTT. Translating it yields CASSSFGGTEAFF.